This is a list of T cell receptor beta chains from one sample in a study of T cell responses to AZD1222 COVID-19 vaccine. Using immunoSEQ multiplex PCR, the repertoire was profiled, and TCRdb retains in-frame clones only, with some absent. The sample has approximately 99,000 clones; roughly nine tenths are singletons. This specimen was peripheral blood, taken on day 0 of MenACWY control vaccination. Receptors were obtained from an adult in good health. Both conserved end residues are part of each CDR3. D genes are given only for firm matches. Clone size is shown for a subset of rows, as once, few, many or a class of expanded clone.

NA TRBJ1-1 14 TRBV19 NA TGTGCCAGTAGTAGCCAGGGGAGCTTGGGTGAAGCTTTCTTT CASSSQGSLGEAFF
NA TRBJ2-3 17 TRBV5-6 NA TGTGCCAGCAGCTTGGGAGGGCAGGGCATTCGGGGAGATACGCAGTATTTT CASSLGGQGIRGDTQYF
NA TRBJ1-1 16 TRBV7-8 TRBD1 TGTGCCAGCAGCTCCAACAGGGGGCGCAGGGACACTGAAGCTTTCTTT CASSSNRGRRDTEAFF
NA TRBJ2-3 16 TRBV2 TRBD2 TGTGCCAGCAGTGCGAAGGCTAGCGGGGGCACAGATACGCAGTATTTT CASSAKASGGTDTQYF
NA TRBJ2-5 15 TRBV2 TRBD2 TGTGCCAGCAGTGCGTCGCTAGCGGGGGAAGAGACCCAGTACTTC CASSASLAGEETQYF
NA TRBJ1-5 17 TRBV6-2/TRBV6-3 TRBD1 TGTGCCAGCAGTTACCAACTCAGGGGACAGGGGGCTCAGCCCCAGCATTTT CASSYQLRGQGAQPQHF
NA TRBJ2-7 16 TRBV5-1 NA TGCGCCAGCAGCTTGGGGGTTGGCAGGGACGCCTACGAGCAGTACTTC CASSLGVGRDAYEQYF
NA TRBJ2-7 12 TRBV19 NA TGTGCCAGTACCAACAGCTTCTACGAGCAGTACTTC CASTNSFYEQYF
NA TRBJ1-2 15 TRBV11-2 NA TGTGCCAGCAGCTTAGGCGGGACGGCCAACTATGGCTACACCTTC CASSLGGTANYGYTF
NA TRBJ1-2 14 TRBV19 NA TGTGCCAGTAGTATAGCTCCAGGACAGTATGGCTACACCTTC CASSIAPGQYGYTF
NA TRBJ1-5 15 TRBV5-5 NA TGTGCCAGCAGCTTTTTTGACAGGCTCAATCAGCCCCAGCATTTT CASSFFDRLNQPQHF
NA TRBJ1-2 13 TRBV2 TRBD1 TGTGCCAGCAGCGCGGGGGACAGGGATGGCTACACCTTC CASSAGDRDGYTF
NA TRBJ1-5 14 TRBV27 NA TGTGCCACTTCGGCCAGGGACGCCAATCAGCCCCAGCATTTT CATSARDANQPQHF
NA TRBJ1-1 16 TRBV19 NA TGTGCCAGTAGTACTGGACAGTTCGTGGGGTACACTGAAGCTTTCTTT CASSTGQFVGYTEAFF
NA TRBJ1-3 15 TRBV10-3 TRBD1 TGTGCCATCAGCGACAGGGCAGGCTCTGGAAACACCATATATTTT CAISDRAGSGNTIYF
NA TRBJ1-4 13 TRBV30 TRBD1 TGTGCCCGCCCAGGGGGGTCCGGCGAAAAACTGTTTTTT CARPGGSGEKLFF
NA TRBJ2-1 11 TRBV2 NA TGTGCCAGCAGTGAATTTTCAGAGCAGTTCTTC CASSEFSEQFF
NA TRBJ2-3 14 TRBV7-3 NA TGTGCCAGCAGCCGAAGCGGGAGCACAGATACGCAGTATTTT CASSRSGSTDTQYF
once TRBJ1-4 14 TRBV11-2 TRBD1 TGTGCCAGCAGCTCGGGACAGGGGGATGAAAAACTGTTTTTT CASSSGQGDEKLFF
NA TRBJ1-1 12 TRBV7-2 NA TGTGCCAGCAGCTCGTACAGGGATTTAGCTTTCTTT CASSSYRDLAFF
NA TRBJ1-6 15 TRBV4-1 NA TGCGCCAGCAGCCAATTCAGCTCCTATAATTCACCCCTCCACTTT CASSQFSSYNSPLHF
NA TRBJ1-3 16 TRBV2 NA TGTGCCAGCAGTGAAGTTGGGGGGGAGTACGGAAACACCATATATTTT CASSEVGGEYGNTIYF
few TRBJ2-1 16 TRBV20-1 NA TGCAGTGCTAGTCCGGCGGGCAGGGTCGCGTACAATGAGCAGTTCTTC CSASPAGRVAYNEQFF
NA TRBJ2-1 14 TRBV7-9 NA TGTGCCAGCAGCTTTGGGCCCACCAAACGGGAGCAGTTCTTC CASSFGPTKREQFF
NA TRBJ1-1 13 TRBV5-1 NA TGCGCCAGCAGCTCGCAGGGCGGCACTGAAGCTTTCTTT CASSSQGGTEAFF
once TRBJ2-7 16 TRBV7-2 NA TGTGCCAGCAGCTTAGGTTTGCTCAGGGAGGCCTACGAGCAGTACTTC CASSLGLLREAYEQYF
NA TRBJ2-2 16 TRBV4-1 NA TGCGCCAGCAGCCAACGTCCTTTTTGGGGCACCGGGGAGCTGTTTTTT CASSQRPFWGTGELFF
NA TRBJ2-5 16 TRBV6-5 TRBD1 TGTGCCAGCAGTTACTCGGACAGGGGATACGGGGAGACCCAGTACTTC CASSYSDRGYGETQYF
NA TRBJ1-1 17 TRBV9 TRBD1 TGTGCCAGCACCACAGGGACAGACCCCCTAAGGAACACTGAAGCTTTCTTT CASTTGTDPLRNTEAFF
NA TRBJ2-1 15 TRBV7-9 TRBD2 TGTGCCAGCAGCCTAATCGGACTAGCGGACAATGAGCAGTTCTTC CASSLIGLADNEQFF
NA TRBJ2-7 11 TRBV23-1 NA TGCGCCCCAGGTGCCTCCCCCGAGCAGTACTTC CAPGASPEQYF
NA TRBJ2-1 16 TRBV9 NA TGTGCCAGCAGCGTCCGCCAGGGGGAGGCCTACAATGAGCAGTTCTTC CASSVRQGEAYNEQFF
NA TRBJ2-3 14 TRBV24-1 NA TGTGCCACCAGTGATAGGTCGGGCACAGATACGCAGTATTTT CATSDRSGTDTQYF
NA TRBJ1-3 17 TRBV18 TRBD1 TGTGCCAGCTCACCATCGACAGGGGGAAAAACTGGAAACACCATATATTTT CASSPSTGGKTGNTIYF
NA TRBJ2-7 14 TRBV28 NA TGTGCCAGCAGTTTTCACTTTGGGACCTACGAGCAGTACTTC CASSFHFGTYEQYF
few TRBJ1-6 11 TRBV29-1 NA TGCAGCGCCTGGACAGAAACGGCCCTCCACTTT CSAWTETALHF
NA TRBJ1-4 16 TRBV6-5 NA TGTGCCAGCTGTTCACGTCACAGGGACTCACATGAAAAACTGTTTTTT CASCSRHRDSHEKLFF
NA TRBJ1-1 15 TRBV23-1 NA TGCGCCAGCAGTCAAGAAGCAGGGGCCCCCACTGAAGCTTTCTTT CASSQEAGAPTEAFF
NA TRBJ1-4 16 TRBV27 NA TGTGCCAGCAGCAGGACGGGCTCCTCAACTAATGAAAAACTGTTTTTT CASSRTGSSTNEKLFF
NA TRBJ2-1 13 TRBV7-2 NA TGTGCCAGCAGCACCCAGGGCCGGGCCGTGCAGTTCTTC CASSTQGRAVQFF
NA TRBJ2-3 15 TRBV10-3 NA TGTGCCATCACCGCCGGGGGACGGCTCACAGATACGCAGTATTTT CAITAGGRLTDTQYF
NA TRBJ1-5 14 TRBV6-5 NA TGTGCCAGCAGTTACGGGGGGGAGGGTCAGCCCCAGCATTTT CASSYGGEGQPQHF
few TRBJ1-1 13 TRBV6-4 NA TGTGCCAGCAGCCGGGTCGCGAACACTGAAGCTTTCTTT CASSRVANTEAFF
NA TRBJ1-2 14 TRBV5-4 NA TGTGCCAGCAGCCTGCAGGGTTCTAACTATGGCTACACCTTC CASSLQGSNYGYTF
NA TRBJ2-7 14 TRBV5-6 NA TGTGCCAGCAGCTATGGACGGGCATCCTACGAGCAGTACTTC CASSYGRASYEQYF
NA TRBJ2-3 15 TRBV2 TRBD2 TGTGCCAGCAGTGTTACGGGGGGGGCGCGGGATACGCAGTATTTT CASSVTGGARDTQYF
NA TRBJ1-6 15 TRBV7-2 NA TGTGCCAGCAGCTTAGATGTCAGCTATAATTCACCCCTCCACTTT CASSLDVSYNSPLHF
NA TRBJ1-2 11 TRBV6-5 NA TGTGCTCTCAGGCCTGACTATGGCTACACCTTC CALRPDYGYTF
NA TRBJ2-1 18 TRBV21-1 NA TGTGCCAGCAGCAAATATGACAGGGGGCAACGATTCTACAATGAGCAGTTCTTC CASSKYDRGQRFYNEQFF
NA TRBJ1-5 14 TRBV6-2/TRBV6-3 NA TGTGCCAGCAGTTACTCTCGGGCGATCTCTCCCCAGCATTTT CASSYSRAISPQHF
few TRBJ1-2 17 TRBV27 TRBD1 TGTGCCAGCAGTTTAAAAGGACAGGGGGCCTTTAACTATGGCTACACCTTC CASSLKGQGAFNYGYTF
NA TRBJ1-5 14 TRBV7-9 NA TGTGCCAGCAGCTCGACAGGTCCCAATCAGCCCCAGCATTTT CASSSTGPNQPQHF
NA TRBJ1-6 14 TRBV2 TRBD1 TGTGCCAGCTCTGGGACAGGGGGTAATTCACCCCTCCACTTT CASSGTGGNSPLHF
NA TRBJ2-7 12 TRBV11-2 TRBD2 TGTGCCAGCAGCTCGGGACTACTCGAGCAGTACTTC CASSSGLLEQYF
once TRBJ1-1 17 TRBV11-3 TRBD1 TGTGCCAGCAGCTTAGATCTACAAAGGGACAGGGATACTGAAGCTTTCTTT CASSLDLQRDRDTEAFF
once TRBJ2-5 14 TRBV5-1 TRBD1 TGCGCCAGCAGCTCCAGGGGGACGGGGGAGACCCAGTACTTC CASSSRGTGETQYF
NA TRBJ1-1 11 TRBV27 NA TGTGCCAGCAGTACCACAGGTGAAGCTTTCTTT CASSTTGEAFF